The following is a T cell receptor (beta chain) sequence with its context. Its antigen is as yet unknown. V trimming: 6 bases; J trimming: 7 bases; junction bases outside the gene matches: 10. Germline V gives CDR1 SGHRS, CDR2 YFSETQ. The CDR3 runs to 14 residues. These data belong to a study of cytomegalovirus exposure and HLA in healthy donors. Study results and limitations: The study had only CMV serostatus as immune exposure information.

The study ran its PCR with 60 Vbeta and 13 Jbeta primers. Method: immunoSEQ multiplex PCR; TCRdb's copy keeps in-frame clones and lacks some. The data hold 70,000 to 100,000 clones, with nearly 80% observed a single time. Donors had nominal health at sampling but likely had unrecorded immune exposures. Sequenced input: PBMCs. V gene TRBV5-1 combines with J gene TRBJ2-1; 7 positions match TRBD2. The receptor comes from a woman between 45 and 65 years old in good health and CMV-seropositive. The CDR3 DNA reads TGCGCCAGCATGGAGGTAGCGGGCGGTAATGAGCAGTTCTTC. Protein product: CASMEVAGGNEQFF.